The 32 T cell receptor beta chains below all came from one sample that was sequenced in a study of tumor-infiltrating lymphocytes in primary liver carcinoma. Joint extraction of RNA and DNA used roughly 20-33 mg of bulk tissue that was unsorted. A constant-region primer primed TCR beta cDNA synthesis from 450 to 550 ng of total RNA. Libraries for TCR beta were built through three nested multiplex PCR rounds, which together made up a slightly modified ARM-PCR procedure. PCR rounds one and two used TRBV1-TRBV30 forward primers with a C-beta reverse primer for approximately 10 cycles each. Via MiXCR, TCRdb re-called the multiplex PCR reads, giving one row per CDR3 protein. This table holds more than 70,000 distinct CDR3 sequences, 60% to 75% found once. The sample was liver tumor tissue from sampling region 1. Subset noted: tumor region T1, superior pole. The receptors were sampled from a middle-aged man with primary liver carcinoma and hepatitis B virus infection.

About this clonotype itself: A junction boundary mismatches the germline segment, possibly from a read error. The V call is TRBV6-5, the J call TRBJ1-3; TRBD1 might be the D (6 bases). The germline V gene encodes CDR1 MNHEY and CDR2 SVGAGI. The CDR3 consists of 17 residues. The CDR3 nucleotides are TGTGCCAGTAGTTACTCCCGTCCAGGGGACTCTGGAAACACCATACATTTT. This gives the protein CASSYSRPGDSGNTIHF.

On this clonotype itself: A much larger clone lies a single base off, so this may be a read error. CDR3 amino acids: CASSYSGQRVQEAQYF. CDR3 sequence (DNA): TGTGCCAGCAGTTACTCGGGTCAAAGGGTCCAAGAGGCCCAGTACTTC. The chain carries TRBV6-5 and TRBJ2-5; D is undetermined. CDR1 is MNHEY and CDR2 is SVGAGI in the germline V gene. The CDR3 spans 16 residues.

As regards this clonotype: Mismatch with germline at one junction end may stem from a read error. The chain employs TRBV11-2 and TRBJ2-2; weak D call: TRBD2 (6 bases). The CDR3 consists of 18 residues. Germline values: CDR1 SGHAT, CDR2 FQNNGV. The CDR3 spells CARSRRLVHVPNTGELLF. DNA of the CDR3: TGTGCCAGAAGCCGACGACTAGTCCATGTCCCGAACACCGGGGAGCTGCTTTTT.

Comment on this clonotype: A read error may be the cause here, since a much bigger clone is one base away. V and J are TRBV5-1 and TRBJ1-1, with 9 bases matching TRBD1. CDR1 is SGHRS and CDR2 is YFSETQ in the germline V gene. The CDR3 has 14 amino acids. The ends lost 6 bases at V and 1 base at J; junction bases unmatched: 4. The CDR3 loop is CASNRDRENTEAFF. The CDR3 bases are TGCGCCAGCAACCGGGACAGGGAGAACACTGAAGCTTTCTTT.

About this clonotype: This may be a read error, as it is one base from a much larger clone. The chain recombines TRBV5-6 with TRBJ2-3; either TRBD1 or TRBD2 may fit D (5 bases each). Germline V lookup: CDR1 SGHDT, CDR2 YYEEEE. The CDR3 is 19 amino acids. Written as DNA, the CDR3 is TGTGCCAGCAGCTTGGCCGGATCTGTAAGGGACGCCAGCACAGTTACGCAGTATTTT. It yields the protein CASSLAGSVRDASTVTQYF.

The CDR3 here is CASSHLPGYDYTF. The CDR3 DNA sequence: TGCGCCAGCAGTCACCTCCCCGGATACGACTACACCTTC. The rearrangement uses TRBV10-1 and TRBJ1-2; D not resolved. Trimming cost V 5 bases and J 10 bases, with 17 bases left between them. The CDR3 is 13 residues long. Germline V gene data show CDR1 as WNHNN and CDR2 as SYGVQD (reference sequence).

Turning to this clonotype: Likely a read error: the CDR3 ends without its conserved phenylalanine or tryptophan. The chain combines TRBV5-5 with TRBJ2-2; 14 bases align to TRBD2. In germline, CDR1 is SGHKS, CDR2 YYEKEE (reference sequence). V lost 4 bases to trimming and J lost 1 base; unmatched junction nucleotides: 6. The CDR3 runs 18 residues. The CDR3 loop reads CASSRGLAGDLNTGELFS. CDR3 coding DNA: TGTGCCAGCAGCAGGGGACTAGCGGGAGACTTGAACACCGGGGAGCTGTTTTCT.

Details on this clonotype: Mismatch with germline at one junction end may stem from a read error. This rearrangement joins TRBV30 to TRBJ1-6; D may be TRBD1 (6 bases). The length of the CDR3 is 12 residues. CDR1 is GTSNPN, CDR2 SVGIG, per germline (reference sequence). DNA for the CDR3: TGTGCCTGGACTTACACTGGGGGCCCTCTCCTCTTT. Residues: CAWTYTGGPLLF.

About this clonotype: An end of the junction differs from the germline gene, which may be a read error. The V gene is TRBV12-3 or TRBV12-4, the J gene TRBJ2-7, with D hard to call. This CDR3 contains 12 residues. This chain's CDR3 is CASSLWAAEQYF. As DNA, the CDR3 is TGTGCCAGCAGTTTGTGGGCTGCCGAGCAATACTTC.

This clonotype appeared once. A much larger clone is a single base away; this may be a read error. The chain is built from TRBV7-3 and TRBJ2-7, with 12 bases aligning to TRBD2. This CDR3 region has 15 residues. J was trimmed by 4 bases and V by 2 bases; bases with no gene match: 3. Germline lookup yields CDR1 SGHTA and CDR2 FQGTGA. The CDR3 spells CASSLGLAGIYEQYF. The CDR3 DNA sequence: TGTGCCAGCAGCTTAGGACTAGCGGGAATTTACGAGCAGTACTTC.

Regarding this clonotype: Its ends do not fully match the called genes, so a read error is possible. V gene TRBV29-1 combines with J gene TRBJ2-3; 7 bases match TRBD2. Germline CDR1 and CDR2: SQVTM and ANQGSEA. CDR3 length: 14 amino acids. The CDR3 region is CSVRHGRSTDTQYF. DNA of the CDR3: TGCAGCGTCCGACACGGGAGGTCCACAGATACGCAATATTTT.

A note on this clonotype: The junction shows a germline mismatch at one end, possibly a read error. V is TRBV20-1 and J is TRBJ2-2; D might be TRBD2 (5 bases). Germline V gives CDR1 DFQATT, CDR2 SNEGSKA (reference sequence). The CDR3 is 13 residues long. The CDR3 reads CSARGVMAGELVF. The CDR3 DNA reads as TGCAGTGCTAGGGGAGTAATGGCCGGGGAGCTGGTTTTT.

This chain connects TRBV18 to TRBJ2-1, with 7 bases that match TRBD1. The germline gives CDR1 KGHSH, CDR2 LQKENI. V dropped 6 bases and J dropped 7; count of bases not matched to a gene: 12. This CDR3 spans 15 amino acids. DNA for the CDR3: TGTGCCAGCTCCGTAGACAGGGTATTTATTAATGAGCAGTTCTTC. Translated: CASSVDRVFINEQFF.

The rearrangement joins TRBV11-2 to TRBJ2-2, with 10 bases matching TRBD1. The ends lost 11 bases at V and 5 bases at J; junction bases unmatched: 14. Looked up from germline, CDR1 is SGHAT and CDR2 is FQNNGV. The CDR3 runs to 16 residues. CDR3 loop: CACCWGQGLNTGELFF. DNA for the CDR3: TGTGCCTGCTGCTGGGGACAGGGGTTGAATACCGGGGAGCTGTTTTTT. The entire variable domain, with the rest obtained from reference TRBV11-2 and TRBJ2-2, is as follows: EAGVAQSPRYKIIEKRQSVAFWCNPISGHATLYWYQQILGQGPKLLIQFQNNGVVDDSQLPKDRFSAERLKGVDSTLKIQPAKLEDSAVYLCACCWGQGLNTGELFFGEGSRLTVL.

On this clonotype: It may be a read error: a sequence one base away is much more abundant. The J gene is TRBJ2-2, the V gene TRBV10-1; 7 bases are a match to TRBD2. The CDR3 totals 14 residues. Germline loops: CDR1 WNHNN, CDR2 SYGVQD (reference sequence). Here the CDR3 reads CASSSGLNTGEPFF. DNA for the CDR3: TGCGCCAGTTCTAGCGGACTGAACACCGGGGAGCCGTTTTTT.

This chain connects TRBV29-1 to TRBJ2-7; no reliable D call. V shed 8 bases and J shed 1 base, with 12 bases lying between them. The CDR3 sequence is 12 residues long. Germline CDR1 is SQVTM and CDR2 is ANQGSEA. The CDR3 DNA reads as TGCAGCATCCCGGCTGATTCCTACGAGCAGTACTTC. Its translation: CSIPADSYEQYF.

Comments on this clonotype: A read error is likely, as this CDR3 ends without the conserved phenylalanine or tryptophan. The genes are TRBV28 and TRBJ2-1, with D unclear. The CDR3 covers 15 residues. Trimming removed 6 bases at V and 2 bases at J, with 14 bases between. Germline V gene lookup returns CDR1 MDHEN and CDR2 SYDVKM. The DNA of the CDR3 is TGTGCCAGCAGCGAGAACAAGGGTGCCTACAATGAGCAGTTCCTC. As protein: CASSENKGAYNEQFL.

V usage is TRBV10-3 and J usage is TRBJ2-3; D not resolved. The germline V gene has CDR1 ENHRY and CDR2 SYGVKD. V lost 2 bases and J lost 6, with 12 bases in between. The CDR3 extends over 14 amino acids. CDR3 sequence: CAISEDIVGDTQYF. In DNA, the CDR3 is TGTGCCATCAGTGAGGATATAGTGGGGGATACGCAGTATTTT.

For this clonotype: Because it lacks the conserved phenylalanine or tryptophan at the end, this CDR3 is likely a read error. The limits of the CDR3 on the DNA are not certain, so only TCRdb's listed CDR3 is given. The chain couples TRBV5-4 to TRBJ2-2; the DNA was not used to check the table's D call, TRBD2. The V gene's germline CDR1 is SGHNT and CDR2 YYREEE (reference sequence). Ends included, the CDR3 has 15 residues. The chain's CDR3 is CASSPFSGGTGELSL.

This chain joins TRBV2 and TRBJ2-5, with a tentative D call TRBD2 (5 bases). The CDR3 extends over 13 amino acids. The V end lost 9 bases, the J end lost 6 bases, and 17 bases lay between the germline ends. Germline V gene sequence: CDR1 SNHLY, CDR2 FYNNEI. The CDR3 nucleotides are TGTGCCAGGAATGAGGAGGAGTGGAAGACCCAGTACTTC. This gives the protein CARNEEEWKTQYF.

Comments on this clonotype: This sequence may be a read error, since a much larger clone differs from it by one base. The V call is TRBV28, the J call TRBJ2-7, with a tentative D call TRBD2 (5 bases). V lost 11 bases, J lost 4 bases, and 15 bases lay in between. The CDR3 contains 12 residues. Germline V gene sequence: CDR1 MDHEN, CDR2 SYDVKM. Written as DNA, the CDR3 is TGTGCCGGCACCAAGCGCGGGTACGAGCAGTACTTC. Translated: CAGTKRGYEQYF.

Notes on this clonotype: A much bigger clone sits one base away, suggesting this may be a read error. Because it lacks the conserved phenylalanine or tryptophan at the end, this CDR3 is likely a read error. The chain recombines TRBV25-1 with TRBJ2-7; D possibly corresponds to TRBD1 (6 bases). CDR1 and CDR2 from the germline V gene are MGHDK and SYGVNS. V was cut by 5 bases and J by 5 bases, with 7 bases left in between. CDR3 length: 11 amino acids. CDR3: CASSRQDEQYL. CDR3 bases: TGTGCCAGCAGTAGACAGGACGAGCAGTACTTA.

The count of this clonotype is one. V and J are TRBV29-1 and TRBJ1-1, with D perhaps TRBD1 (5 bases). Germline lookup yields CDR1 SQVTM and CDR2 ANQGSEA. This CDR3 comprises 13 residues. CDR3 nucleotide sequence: TGCAACGCTGGGACTGGGGGTGGCACTGAAGCTTTCTTT. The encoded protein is CNAGTGGGTEAFF.

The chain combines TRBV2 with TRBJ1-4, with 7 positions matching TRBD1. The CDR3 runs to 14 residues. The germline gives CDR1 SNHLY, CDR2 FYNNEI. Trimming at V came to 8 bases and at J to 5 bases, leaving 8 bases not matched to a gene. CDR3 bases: TGTGCCAGCGGACCACCGACAGGGAATGAAAAACTGTTTTTT. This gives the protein CASGPPTGNEKLFF.

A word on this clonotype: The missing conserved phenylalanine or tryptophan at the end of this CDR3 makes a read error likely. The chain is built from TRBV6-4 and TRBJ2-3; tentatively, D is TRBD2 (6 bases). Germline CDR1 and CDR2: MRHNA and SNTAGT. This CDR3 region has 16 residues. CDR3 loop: CVSSDSTRGSTDTQYL. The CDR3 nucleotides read TGTGTCAGCAGTGACTCGACTAGAGGGAGCACAGATACGCAGTATTTG.

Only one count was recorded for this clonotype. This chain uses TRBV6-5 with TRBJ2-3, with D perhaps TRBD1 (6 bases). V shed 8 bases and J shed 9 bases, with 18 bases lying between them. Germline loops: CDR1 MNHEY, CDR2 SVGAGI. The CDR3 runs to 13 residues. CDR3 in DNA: TGTGCCAGCTTTTCAAGCGAGGGGGAGACGCAGTATTTT. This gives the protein CASFSSEGETQYF.

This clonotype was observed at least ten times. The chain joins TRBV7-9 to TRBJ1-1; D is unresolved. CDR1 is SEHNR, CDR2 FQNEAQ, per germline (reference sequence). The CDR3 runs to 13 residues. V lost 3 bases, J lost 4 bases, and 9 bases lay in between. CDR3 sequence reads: CASSLDESTEAFF. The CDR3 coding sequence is TGTGCCAGCAGCTTGGACGAGAGCACTGAAGCTTTCTTT.

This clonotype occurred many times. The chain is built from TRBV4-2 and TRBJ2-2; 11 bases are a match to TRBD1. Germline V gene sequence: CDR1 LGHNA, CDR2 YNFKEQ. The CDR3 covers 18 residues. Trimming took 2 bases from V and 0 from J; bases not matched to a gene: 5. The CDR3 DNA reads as TGTGCCAGCAGCCAACCAGGGACAGGGGGTTCGAACACCGGGGAGCTGTTTTTT. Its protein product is CASSQPGTGGSNTGELFF.

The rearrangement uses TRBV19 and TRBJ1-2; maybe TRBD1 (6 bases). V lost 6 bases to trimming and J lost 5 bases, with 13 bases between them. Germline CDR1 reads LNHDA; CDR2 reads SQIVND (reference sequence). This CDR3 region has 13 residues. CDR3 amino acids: CASSKGVPYGYTF. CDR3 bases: TGTGCCAGTAGCAAGGGGGTCCCTTATGGCTACACCTTC.

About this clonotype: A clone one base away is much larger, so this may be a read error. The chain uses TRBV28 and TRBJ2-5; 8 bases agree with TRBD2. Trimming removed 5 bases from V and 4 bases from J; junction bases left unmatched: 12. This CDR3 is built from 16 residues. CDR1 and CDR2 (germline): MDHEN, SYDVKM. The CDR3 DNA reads TGTGCCAGCAGTCTGGGTGGAGCGGGAGAGCTAGAGACCCAGTACTTC. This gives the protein CASSLGGAGELETQYF. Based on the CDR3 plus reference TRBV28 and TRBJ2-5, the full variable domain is DVKVTQSSRYLVKRTGEKVFLECVQDMDHENMFWYRQDPGLGLRLIYFSYDVKMKEKGDIPEGYSVSREKKERFSLILESASTNQTSMYLCASSLGGAGELETQYFGPGTRLLVL.

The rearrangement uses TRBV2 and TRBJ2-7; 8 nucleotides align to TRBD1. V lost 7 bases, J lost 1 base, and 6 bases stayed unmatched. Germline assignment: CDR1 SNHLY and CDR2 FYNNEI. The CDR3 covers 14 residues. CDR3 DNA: TGTGCCAGCAAACCGGGACAGGTATCCTACGAGCAGTACTTC. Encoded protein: CASKPGQVSYEQYF.

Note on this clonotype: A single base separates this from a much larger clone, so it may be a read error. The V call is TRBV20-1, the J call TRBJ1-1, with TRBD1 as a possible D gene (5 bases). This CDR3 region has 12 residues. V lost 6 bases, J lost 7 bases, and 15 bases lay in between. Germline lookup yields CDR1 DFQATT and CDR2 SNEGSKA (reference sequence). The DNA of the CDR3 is TGCAGTGCCGGGGCAGACCGGATTGAAGCTTTCTTT. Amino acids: CSAGADRIEAFF.